The sequence of this T cell receptor beta chain was determined in a study of CD8 T cells in ankylosing spondylitis. Preparation of TCR beta libraries was done by quantitative 5'-RACE with molecular barcodes. Each CDR3 protein gets one entry after TCRdb re-called the 5' RACE reads with MiXCR. The table has 250,000 to 400,000 distinct CDR3 sequences, 9.5% to 13% seen once; the top ten hold roughly 9%. The germline V gene has CDR1 SGHDT and CDR2 YYEEEE. This CDR3 has 15 residues. V was trimmed by 9 bases and J by 3 bases, leaving 20 bases between them. This TCR was recovered from a female donor with ankylosing spondylitis or in good health (not recorded which). The V and J genes are TRBV5-6 and TRBJ2-3, with D possibly matching TRBD2 (6 bases). Sequences were obtained from blood, either unsorted or a sorted T cell fraction (not recorded which). CDR3 DNA: TGTGCCATGGGCCCCGCGGGGAGTTTTACAGATACGCAGTATTTT. Amino acid sequence: CAMGPAGSFTDTQYF.